This T cell receptor beta chain was identified during a study of OX40 agonist ivuxolimab in advanced cancers. With regard to the full study: Ivuxolimab was an agonistic, fully human IgG2 monoclonal antibody directed against OX40 (CD134), a costimulatory receptor. The paper describes the monotherapy dose-escalation part (N of about 55 patients) of the phase I trial of ivuxolimab. In the dose-escalation cohort, 82.7% of patients were male, and the mean age was 60 years with a range of roughly 20 to 85. Intravenous ivuxolimab was administered to patients every 2 weeks at six dose levels: 0.01, 0.1, 0.3, 1.5, 3 and 10 mg/kg. Of the approximately 50 dose-escalation patients, hepatocellular carcinoma was present in around 20, melanoma in approximately 15, renal cell carcinoma in 9 and head and neck cancer in 9. Partial responses occurred in three dose-escalation patients, of whom one had hepatocellular carcinoma and two had cutaneous melanoma. The point of sequencing TCRbeta in the periphery was to test whether ivuxolimab changed TCR sequence diversity and drove clonal T-cell expansion. Patients were allowed to have had prior anti-PD-1, anti-PD-L1 or anti-CTLA-4 therapy, and less than 45% of the dose-escalation patients had previously received checkpoint inhibitors.

From its cysteine to its phenylalanine, the CDR3 spans 15 amino acids. The read is trimmed to its CDR3 DNA, 45 bases read in frame from base 1. Between the V and J ends, shortened by 6 bases and 5 bases respectively, the junction contains 19 bases. The germline V gene gives CDR1 as MNHEY and CDR2 as SVGAGI. The full study reports these points: At doses of 0.1 to 3.0 mg/kg, clonal expansion of both CD4+ and CD8+ blood T cells was observed from baseline to week 6. Low levels of normalized T-cell clonal expansion were also seen in some nonresponding patients. Partial responders in the 0.1-3.0 mg/kg groups had among the lowest normalized peripheral clonal expansion, especially among CD8+ T cells. The antigen specificity of the peripheral T cells that underwent clonal expansion was not determined. After ivuxolimab, more expanded clones were found on average in CD8+ T cells than in CD4+ T cells.

Genomic DNA was isolated from the sorted cells so that the TCRbeta CDR3 region could be sequenced. The immunoSEQ Assay was used to sequence the TCRbeta CDR3 regions. The source is immuneACCESS, and TCRdb retained only in-frame sequences with V and J called. Part of the clones is not carried over; for the studies checked, unresolved V genes explain less than half of this, and the remainder is unexplained. Within this sample are 70,000 to 95,000 clones, with 80% to 90% of them counted one time only. The top ten hold 0.9% to 1.2% of the sample. Patients with a history of autoimmune disease or receiving systemic immunosuppression were excluded from the trial. Peripheral blood for TCR sequencing was collected from all dose cohorts at baseline, on cycle 4 day 1, and on cycle 7 day 1. Samples were obtained from an open-label, multicenter, first-in-human phase I dose-escalation trial of ivuxolimab. The trial enrolled adults with locally advanced or metastatic head and neck squamous cell, hepatocellular, melanoma or renal cell carcinoma. Before TCR sequencing, CD4+ T cells and CD8+ T cells were sorted from peripheral blood as separate populations.

Details on this clone: Its recognized antigen is unknown. No base quality information exists; no much larger clone differs at one position.

The sequenced sample was CD4+ or CD8+ T cells sorted from blood, obtained in a trial of the OX40 agonist ivuxolimab. The TCR was taken from an adult with an advanced solid tumor such as melanoma, head and neck, liver or kidney cancer. The chain was built from TRBV6-5 and TRBJ2-5; matching of 7 bases hints at TRBD1 as the D gene. The CDR3 loop reads CASSTGDAGSETQYF. The DNA sequence reads TGTGCCAGCAGCACAGGGGACGCGGGATCGGAGACCCAGTACTTC.